This T cell receptor (beta chain) was recovered during a study of technical replicates of blood from a few donors. Trimming removed 0 bases from V and 3 bases from J, with 3 bases in between. Germline CDR1 reads MNHEY; CDR2 reads SVGAGI. This CDR3 region has 13 residues. Only in-frame clones appear in the TCRdb table, and some are missing; sequencing was by immunoSEQ multiplex PCR. The table lists roughly 80,000 clones, around 94% of them singletons, with 0.35% to 0.45% in the top ten. This sequence joins TRBV6-5 and TRBJ1-5; D is unclear. The sample was T cells isolated from PBMCs. This TCR derives from a human donor in good health. CDR3 loop: CASSYSLNQPQHF. In DNA form, the CDR3 reads TGTGCCAGCAGTTACTCCCTCAATCAGCCCCAGCATTTT.